These T cell receptor beta chains were read from a single sample in a study of blood T cell repertoires in COVID-19. Some clones are missing from TCRdb's copy, which holds only in-frame ones; the method was immunoSEQ multiplex PCR. Found here are about 280,000 clones, over 75% of them singletons; the top ten hold about 9.8%. The sequenced sample was peripheral blood. Source of these receptors: a man between 18 and 29 years old with active or convalescent COVID-19. Both conserved end residues are part of each CDR3. Each record gives: D gene, J gene, V gene, clone size, CDR3 protein, CDR3 DNA. D genes are given only for firm matches. For some rows the clone size is stated as once, few or many, or as a class when expanded; others skip it.

NA TRBJ1-2 TRBV11-2 NA CASTVTGYSGYTF TGTGCCAGCACAGTAACAGGGTATAGTGGCTACACCTTC
NA TRBJ1-5 TRBV29-1 NA CSVVDGKGGPQHF TGCAGCGTTGTCGACGGCAAAGGGGGGCCCCAGCATTTT
NA TRBJ1-1 TRBV4-1 NA CASSQDSQGRMNTEAFF TGCGCCAGCAGCCAAGATTCACAGGGTCGAATGAACACTGAAGCTTTCTTT
TRBD1 TRBJ2-7 TRBV10-3 NA CAISEGQAEQYF TGTGCCATCAGTGAGGGACAGGCCGAGCAGTACTTC
TRBD1 TRBJ1-2 TRBV27 NA CASRTGAYGYTF TGTGCTTCCCGAACAGGGGCCTATGGCTACACCTTC
NA TRBJ1-2 TRBV15 NA CATSRDQTGSGYTF TGTGCCACCAGCAGAGATCAAACAGGCTCGGGCTACACCTTC
TRBD1 TRBJ1-2 TRBV9 NA CASSERVDRANYGYTF TGTGCCAGCAGCGAGAGGGTGGACAGGGCTAACTATGGCTACACCTTC
NA TRBJ1-5 TRBV5-1 NA CASREGPGLSSNQPQHF TGCGCCAGCAGGGAAGGTCCTGGGCTTTCGAGCAATCAGCCCCAGCATTTT
NA TRBJ2-7 TRBV15 NA CATSPPPAYLHEQYF TGTGCCACCAGCCCACCTCCCGCCTATTTGCACGAGCAGTACTTC
TRBD2 TRBJ2-2 TRBV7-8 NA CASSLVSGGLNTGELFF TGTGCCAGCAGCTTGGTTAGCGGGGGCCTGAACACCGGGGAGCTGTTTTTT
NA TRBJ2-2 TRBV6-5 NA CASLGRRGGPGELFF TGTGCCAGCTTGGGGAGACGCGGGGGCCCCGGGGAGCTGTTTTTT
TRBD1 TRBJ1-2 TRBV5-6 NA CASSPGTGGSYGYTF TGTGCCAGCAGCCCAGGGACAGGGGGCAGCTATGGCTACACCTTC
NA TRBJ1-1 TRBV2 NA CASSATAAEAFF TGTGCCAGCAGTGCTACAGCCGCTGAAGCTTTCTTT
NA TRBJ1-4 TRBV18 NA CASRRGGGATNEKLFF TGTGCCAGCCGCCGCGGGGGAGGTGCAACTAATGAAAAACTGTTTTTT
NA TRBJ2-7 TRBV7-9 NA CASSSSLAVSSYEQYF TGTGCCAGCAGCTCGTCCTTAGCGGTTAGCTCCTACGAGCAGTACTTC
TRBD1 TRBJ1-3 TRBV15 NA CATSVDRESPAGNTIYF TGTGCCACCAGCGTAGACAGGGAATCCCCAGCTGGAAACACCATATATTTT
NA TRBJ2-7 TRBV13 NA CATVEGRSGEQYF TGTGCCACCGTAGAGGGAAGGAGTGGCGAGCAGTACTTC
NA TRBJ2-7 TRBV19 NA CASSTYEEQYF TGTGCCAGTAGTACCTATGAAGAGCAGTACTTC
NA TRBJ2-7 TRBV5-1 NA CASSLTAGDYEQYF TGCGCCAGCAGCTTGACGGCAGGGGACTACGAGCAGTACTTC
TRBD1 TRBJ2-1 TRBV12-3/TRBV12-4 NA CAIRTGRYNEQFF TGTGCCATCAGGACAGGGAGGTACAATGAGCAGTTCTTC
NA TRBJ2-5 TRBV6-5 NA CASSSGTMYQETQYF TGTGCCAGCAGTAGCGGGACAATGTACCAAGAGACCCAGTACTTC
NA TRBJ1-3 TRBV4-1 NA CASSQDLGGRGNTIYF TGCGCCAGCAGCCAAGATTTGGGAGGGAGAGGAAACACCATATATTTT
NA TRBJ2-7 TRBV21-1 NA CASSNGTSGENEQYF TGTGCCAGCAGCAATGGGACTAGCGGGGAGAATGAGCAGTACTTC
TRBD1 TRBJ2-1 TRBV5-6 NA CASSLGGQGWREQFF TGTGCCAGCAGCTTGGGGGGACAGGGGTGGAGGGAGCAGTTCTTC
TRBD2 TRBJ2-5 TRBV5-1 NA CASSLELAGGSGETQYF TGCGCCAGCAGCTTGGAACTAGCGGGGGGTTCCGGAGAGACCCAGTACTTC
TRBD2 TRBJ2-1 TRBV6-6 NA CASSPKGTSGGAYNEQFF TGTGCCAGCAGTCCTAAAGGGACTAGCGGGGGGGCTTACAATGAGCAGTTCTTC
TRBD1 TRBJ1-2 TRBV10-3 NA CAISDYVGQGDGYTF TGTGCCATCAGCGATTATGTTGGACAGGGCGATGGCTACACCTTC
TRBD1 TRBJ1-1 TRBV2 NA CASRPPGQGYTEAFF TGTGCCAGCAGGCCTCCGGGACAGGGGTACACTGAAGCTTTCTTT
NA TRBJ2-5 TRBV27 NA CASSGDQETQYF TGTGCCAGCAGCGGTGACCAAGAGACCCAGTACTTC
NA TRBJ1-1 TRBV3-1/TRBV3-2 NA CASSLMGARSTEAFF TGTGCCAGCAGCCTCATGGGGGCGAGGAGCACTGAAGCTTTCTTT
TRBD1 TRBJ2-7 TRBV27 NA CASSLGQDYYEQYF TGTGCCAGCAGTTTGGGACAGGATTACTACGAGCAGTACTTC
NA TRBJ2-5 TRBV11-2 NA CASSTTQIGGGETQYF TGTGCCAGCAGCACTACTCAAATCGGGGGTGGAGAGACCCAGTACTTC
NA TRBJ2-1 TRBV4-3 NA CASSQDNNEQFF TGCGCCAGCAGCCAAGACAACAATGAGCAGTTCTTC
NA TRBJ1-1 TRBV9 NA CASSPRQIRMNTEAFF TGTGCCAGCAGCCCCAGACAAATCCGTATGAACACTGAAGCTTTCTTT
TRBD1 TRBJ1-3 TRBV18 NA CASSPRQGPSSGNTIYF TGTGCCAGCTCACCGAGACAGGGGCCCAGCTCTGGAAACACCATATATTTT
TRBD1 TRBJ1-2 TRBV27 NA CASRPDREDYGYTF TGTGCCAGCAGGCCCGACAGGGAGGACTATGGCTACACCTTC
NA TRBJ2-5 TRBV2 NA CASSPGQFKTQYF TGTGCCAGCAGCCCCGGACAGTTTAAGACCCAGTACTTC
NA TRBJ1-2 TRBV10-1 NA CASSADSSYGYTF TGCGCCAGCAGTGCGGACAGCTCCTATGGCTACACCTTC
TRBD1 TRBJ1-3 TRBV18 NA CASSRYGTGGSEPGNTIYF TGTGCCAGCTCCCGTTACGGGACAGGGGGATCGGAACCTGGAAACACCATATATTTT
NA TRBJ1-6 TRBV6-2/TRBV6-3 NA CASSYSIRGGNSPLHF TGTGCCAGCAGTTACTCGATAAGGGGTGGCAATTCACCCCTCCACTTT
NA TRBJ1-4 TRBV7-3 NA CASRIEVPWATNEKLFF TGTGCCAGCAGAATAGAGGTCCCGTGGGCAACTAATGAAAAACTGTTTTTT
NA TRBJ2-5 TRBV5-1 NA CASSHGQTQETQYF TGCGCCAGCAGTCACGGACAGACCCAAGAGACCCAGTACTTC
TRBD1 TRBJ2-7 TRBV4-3 many CASSQDRTGGRYEQYF TGCGCCAGCAGCCAAGATAGGACAGGGGGAAGATACGAGCAGTACTTC
NA TRBJ2-5 TRBV9 NA CASSVDGVTKTQYF TGTGCCAGCAGCGTAGACGGGGTTACGAAGACCCAGTACTTC
NA TRBJ1-1 TRBV11-2 NA CASSSLWEGLVAFF TGTGCCAGCAGCTCCCTTTGGGAGGGATTGGTTGCTTTCTTT
TRBD1 TRBJ1-6 TRBV27 NA CASTRWDRSNSPLHF TGTGCCAGCACCCGCTGGGACAGAAGTAATTCACCCCTCCACTTT
NA TRBJ2-7 TRBV11-2 NA CASSLAGTYEQYF TGTGCCAGCAGCTTAGCCGGGACCTACGAGCAGTACTTC
NA TRBJ2-1 TRBV5-1 NA CASSLVSSYSYNEQFF TGCGCCAGCAGCTTGGTGTCTTCGTACTCCTACAATGAGCAGTTCTTC
NA TRBJ2-5 TRBV24-1 NA CATSDTAETQYF TGTGCCACCAGTGACACCGCGGAGACCCAGTACTTC
NA TRBJ1-2 TRBV24-1 NA CATSDWSYGYTF TGTGCCACCAGTGATTGGAGTTATGGCTACACCTTC
NA TRBJ1-2 TRBV5-1 NA CASSSMTTTGGYTF TGCGCCAGCAGCTCTATGACCACGACGGGTGGCTACACCTTC
NA TRBJ2-3 TRBV9 NA CASSVAMADTQYF TGTGCCAGCAGCGTAGCTATGGCAGATACGCAGTATTTT
NA TRBJ1-2 TRBV4-3 NA CASSQVNGGVATYGYTF TGCGCCAGCAGCCAAGTGAACGGGGGAGTGGCGACCTATGGCTACACCTTC